A single sample gave rise to the 8 T cell receptor beta chains below, sequenced in a study of identical twins. TCRdb re-called the 5' RACE reads with MiXCR, one entry per CDR3 protein. In the table there are about 720,000 distinct CDR3 sequences, over 15% of which are singletons. These same data were also listed under a study on T cells expressing NK-cell markers.

The sample was PBMCs. Source of these receptors: a woman younger than 35 in good health.

The V call is TRBV7-2, the J call TRBJ1-2; D perhaps matches TRBD1 (6 bases). This CDR3 contains 13 residues. Per germline, CDR1 SGHTA and CDR2 FQGNSA. V shed 7 bases and J shed 4 bases, with 13 bases lying between them. CDR3: CASTQGHSYGYTF. CDR3 DNA sequence: TGTGCCAGCACCCAGGGGCACTCCTATGGCTACACCTTC. Based on the CDR3 plus reference TRBV7-2 and TRBJ1-2, the full variable domain is GAGVSQSPSNKVTEKGKDVELRCDPISGHTALYWYRQSLGQGLEFLIYFQGNSAPDKSGLPSDRFSAERTGGSVSTLTIQRTQQEDSAVYLCASTQGHSYGYTFGSGTRLTVV.

This rearrangement joins TRBV5-1 to TRBJ2-7, with D uncertain. Trimming stripped 2 bases from V and 3 bases from J, with 18 bases between. Germline CDR1 is SGHRS and CDR2 is YFSETQ. This CDR3 spans 16 amino acids. CDR3 nucleotides: TGCGCCAGCAGCTTCTTGCCAGGAGAGACCTACTACGAGCAGTACTTC. Its protein product is CASSFLPGETYYEQYF.

The chain has TRBV10-3 and TRBJ2-1, with 12 nucleotides matching TRBD2. Germline CDR1 ENHRY, CDR2 SYGVKD. The CDR3 is 15 amino acids. The V segment lost 7 bases and the J segment 9 bases; nucleotides outside the gene matches: 10. In DNA form, the CDR3 reads TGTGCCATCAAGGGGCTAGCGGGAGGGCCGGGTGAGCAGTTCTTC. As protein: CAIKGLAGGPGEQFF.

This clonotype was counted a few times. The genes are TRBV5-1 and TRBJ2-7; 9 nucleotides align to TRBD2. This CDR3 has 15 amino acids. The V segment lost 4 bases and the J segment 2 bases; nucleotides outside the gene matches: 7. From germline, CDR1 is SGHRS and CDR2 YFSETQ. The CDR3 spells CASSAASGIAYEQYF. In DNA form, the CDR3 reads TGCGCCAGCAGCGCAGCTAGCGGGATCGCCTACGAGCAGTACTTC.

Here the CDR3 DNA reads TGCAGTGCTAGTAACGCGCAGTCCTCAGGTGATACGCAGTATTTT. It yields the protein CSASNAQSSGDTQYF. The chain carries TRBV20-1 and TRBJ2-3, with D unclear. V was trimmed by 3 bases and J by 6 bases, leaving 19 bases between them. Germline CDR1 is DFQATT and CDR2 is SNEGSKA (reference sequence). The CDR3 totals 15 residues.

This clonotype was counted only a few times. This chain joins TRBV12-3 or TRBV12-4 and TRBJ2-7, with TRBD1 as a possible D gene (7 bases). This CDR3 comprises 14 residues. Trimming took off 6 bases at V and 3 bases at J, with 15 bases between the two ends. CDR3: CASSPGGAGYEQYF. In DNA form, the CDR3 reads TGTGCCAGCAGCCCAGGGGGAGCGGGCTACGAGCAGTACTTC.

This clonotype showed up just a few times. This rearrangement joins TRBV6-2 or TRBV6-3 to TRBJ2-1; a weak D match, TRBD1 (5 bases). The V end lost 5 bases, the J end lost 5 bases, and 16 bases lay between the germline ends. Germline V gives CDR1 MNHEY, CDR2 SVGEGT. The CDR3 sequence is 15 residues long. In nucleotides, the CDR3 is TGTGCCAGCAGTCAAGGGCTAGGGGAAAACAATGAGCAGTTCTTC. It yields the protein CASSQGLGENNEQFF.

This clonotype came up a few times. The chain links TRBV5-5 to TRBJ2-3; tentatively, D is TRBD2 (5 bases). V lost 4 bases to trimming and J lost 2 bases, with 11 bases between them. Germline CDR1 reads SGHKS; CDR2 reads YYEKEE (reference sequence). This CDR3 spans 14 amino acids. CDR3 loop: CASSGGAATDTQYF. In DNA, the CDR3 is TGTGCCAGCAGCGGAGGTGCGGCCACAGATACGCAGTATTTT. The complete variable domain, with remaining parts taken from reference TRBV5-5 and TRBJ2-3, reads DAGVTQSPTHLIKTRGQQVTLRCSPISGHKSVSWYQQVLGQGPQFIFQYYEKEERGRGNFPDRFSARQFPNYSSELNVNALLLGDSALYLCASSGGAATDTQYFGPGTRLTVL.